This TCR beta chain was sequenced in a study of blood T cell repertoires in COVID-19. This CDR3 spans 15 amino acids. After removal of 8 bases from V and 4 bases from J, the junction contained 9 bases not matched to a gene. CDR1 and CDR2 from the germline V gene are ENHRY and SYGVKD. The table came from immunoSEQ multiplex PCR; TCRdb's copy has only in-frame clones and leaves some out. The profile shows more than 200,000 clones, roughly 84% of them singletons. The chain employs TRBV10-3 and TRBJ2-1; TRBD2 matches at 9 bases. Sequencing input: peripheral blood. The TCR was taken from a man in his fifties with active or convalescent COVID-19. CDR3 sequence reads: CAISGGGGIYNEQFF. CDR3 sequence (DNA): TGTGCCATCTCTGGCGGGGGGGGGATATACAATGAGCAGTTCTTC.